The TCR beta chain under discussion was sequenced for a study of cytomegalovirus exposure and HLA in healthy donors. The CDR3 covers 14 residues. Germline CDR1 is MNHNS and CDR2 is SASEGT. V dropped 3 bases and J dropped 5 bases, with 13 bases sitting between them. Study-wide results and limits: Some TCR beta chains (roughly 150 of them) were listed as cytomegalovirus-associated.

The donors were members of the validation cohort comprising 100 to 150 subjects, separate from the approximately 630-subject first cohort. The assay was immunoSEQ multiplex PCR, and TCRdb's table has in-frame clones only and misses some. The top ten clones hold approximately 2% of a sample with 70,000 to 75,000 clones, 94% of them seen once. Remarks on this clone: Its antigen is not identified.

Sample: PBMCs. The chain has TRBV6-1 and TRBJ2-5; perhaps TRBD2 as D (5 bases). The sequence came from a woman aged 18-35 years in good health and CMV-seropositive. CDR3 sequence (DNA): TGTGCCAGCAGTGACCCCCAGGAGGAGGAGACCCAGTACTTC. This gives the protein CASSDPQEEETQYF.